The entry that follows covers one T cell receptor (beta chain) sequence. The antigen is not known. The source of the sample is a study of OX40 agonist ivuxolimab in advanced cancers. Study summary: Patients were infused with ivuxolimab every 2 weeks at 0.01 to 10 mg/kg. Subjects had a mean age of about 60 years, with a range of roughly 20 to 79; approximately 83% were male. Partial responses occurred in three patients (one hepatocellular carcinoma, two cutaneous melanoma). General study findings and limits: Determination of antigen specificity was not performed for the expanded peripheral T cells.

Here immunoSEQ multiplex PCR was the method, and the copy in TCRdb shows in-frame clones only, minus some. The sample lists 25,000 to 35,000 clones, about 80% occurring once. The trim removed 9 bases at V and 0 bases at J, leaving 10 bases unmatched. Germline assignment: CDR1 SNHLY and CDR2 FYNNEI. The CDR3 consists of 15 residues. The V call is TRBV2, the J call TRBJ2-7, with TRBD2 identical over 8 bases. The material sequenced was CD4+ or CD8+ T cells sorted from blood, taken in a trial of the OX40 agonist ivuxolimab. The receptor was isolated from an adult with an advanced solid tumor such as melanoma, head and neck, liver or kidney cancer. The CDR3 nucleotides are TGTGCCAGTAGACAAGGACTAGCCAGCTCCTACGAGCAGTACTTC. Its translation is CASRQGLASSYEQYF. The whole variable domain, remainder taken from reference TRBV2 and TRBJ2-7, is EPEVTQTPSHQVTQMGQEVILRCVPISNHLYFYWYRQILGQKVEFLVSFYNNEISEKSEIFDDQFSVERPDGSNFTLKIRSTKLEDSAMYFCASRQGLASSYEQYFGPGTRLTVT.